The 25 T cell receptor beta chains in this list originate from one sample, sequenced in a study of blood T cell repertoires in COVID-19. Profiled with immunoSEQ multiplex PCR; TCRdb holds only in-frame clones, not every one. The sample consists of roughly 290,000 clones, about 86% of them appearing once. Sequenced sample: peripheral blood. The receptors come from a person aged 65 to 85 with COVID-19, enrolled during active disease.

The CDR3 DNA is TGTGCCAGTAGGGGGAGAGGGTTAACTAATGAAAAACTGTTTTTT. It codes for CASRGRGLTNEKLFF. This chain joins TRBV19 and TRBJ1-4, with D hard to call. Trimming removed 6 bases from V and 1 base from J, with 12 bases in between. The germline V gene has CDR1 LNHDA and CDR2 SQIVND (reference sequence). The CDR3 spans 15 residues.

The CDR3 loop reads CASSQVSRDEAFF. DNA for the CDR3: TGCGCCAGCAGCCAAGTGAGTCGAGATGAAGCTTTCTTT. The rearrangement links TRBV4-3 to TRBJ1-1; D is undetermined. The CDR3 has 13 residues. Trimming took 1 base from V and 7 from J, leaving 10 bases between them. The germline gives CDR1 LGHNA, CDR2 YSLEER.

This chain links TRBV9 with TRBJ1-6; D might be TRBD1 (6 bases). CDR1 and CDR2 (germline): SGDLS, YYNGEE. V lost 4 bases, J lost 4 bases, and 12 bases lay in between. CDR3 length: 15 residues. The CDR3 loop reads CASSQVGGYNSPLHF. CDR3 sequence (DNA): TGTGCCAGCAGCCAAGTAGGGGGTTATAATTCACCCCTCCACTTT.

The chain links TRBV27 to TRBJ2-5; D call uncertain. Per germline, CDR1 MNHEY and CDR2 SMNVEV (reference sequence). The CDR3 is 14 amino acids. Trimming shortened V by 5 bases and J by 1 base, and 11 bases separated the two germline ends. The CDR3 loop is CASSRDMSQETQYF. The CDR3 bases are TGTGCCAGCAGTCGCGACATGTCCCAAGAGACCCAGTACTTC.

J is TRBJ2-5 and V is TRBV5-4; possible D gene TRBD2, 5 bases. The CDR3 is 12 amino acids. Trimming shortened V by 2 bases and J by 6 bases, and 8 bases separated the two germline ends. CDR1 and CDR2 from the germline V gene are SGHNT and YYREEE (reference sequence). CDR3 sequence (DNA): TGTGCCAGCAGCTTACGGGATCAGACCCAGTACTTC. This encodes CASSLRDQTQYF. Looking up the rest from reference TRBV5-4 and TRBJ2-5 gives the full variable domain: ETGVTQSPTHLIKTRGQQVTLRCSSQSGHNTVSWYQQALGQGPQFIFQYYREEENGRGNFPPRFSGLQFPNYSSELNVNALELDDSALYLCASSLRDQTQYFGPGTRLLVL.

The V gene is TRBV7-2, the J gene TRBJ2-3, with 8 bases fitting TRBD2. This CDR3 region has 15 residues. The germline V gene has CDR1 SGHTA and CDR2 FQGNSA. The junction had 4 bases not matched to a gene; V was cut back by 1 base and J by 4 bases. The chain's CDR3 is CASSLGAGAADTQYF. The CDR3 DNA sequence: TGTGCCAGCAGCTTAGGAGCGGGGGCGGCAGATACGCAGTATTTT.

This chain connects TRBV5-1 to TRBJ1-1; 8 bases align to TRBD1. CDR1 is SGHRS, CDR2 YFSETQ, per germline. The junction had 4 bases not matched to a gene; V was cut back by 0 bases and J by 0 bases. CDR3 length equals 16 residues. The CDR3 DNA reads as TGCGCCAGCAGCTTGGAAATGACAGGGGTGAACACTGAAGCTTTCTTT. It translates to CASSLEMTGVNTEAFF.

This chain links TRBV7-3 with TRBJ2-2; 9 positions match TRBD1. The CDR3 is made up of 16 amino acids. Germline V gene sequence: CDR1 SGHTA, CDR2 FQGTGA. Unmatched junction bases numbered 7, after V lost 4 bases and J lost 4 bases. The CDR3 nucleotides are TGTGCCAGCAGCTCCCCGGGACAGGGCACCACCGGGGAGCTGTTTTTT. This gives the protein CASSSPGQGTTGELFF. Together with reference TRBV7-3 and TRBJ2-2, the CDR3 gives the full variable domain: GAGVSQTPSNKVTEKGKYVELRCDPISGHTALYWYRQSLGQGPEFLIYFQGTGAADDSGLPNDRFFAVRPEGSVSTLKIQRTERGDSAVYLCASSSPGQGTTGELFFGEGSRLTVL.

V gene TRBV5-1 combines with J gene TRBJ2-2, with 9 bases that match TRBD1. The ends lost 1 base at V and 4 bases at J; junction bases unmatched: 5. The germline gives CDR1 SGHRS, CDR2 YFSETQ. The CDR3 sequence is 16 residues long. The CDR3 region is CASSLRGQGSTGELFF. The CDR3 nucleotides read TGCGCCAGCAGCTTGCGAGGACAGGGGAGCACCGGGGAGCTGTTTTTT.

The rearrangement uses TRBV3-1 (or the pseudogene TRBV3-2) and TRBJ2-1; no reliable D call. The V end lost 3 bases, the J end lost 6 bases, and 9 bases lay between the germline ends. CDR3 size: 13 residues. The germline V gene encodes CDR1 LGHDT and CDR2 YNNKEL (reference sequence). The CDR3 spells CASSQQSSNEQFF. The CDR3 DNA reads TGTGCCAGCAGCCAGCAGTCCAGCAATGAGCAGTTCTTC.

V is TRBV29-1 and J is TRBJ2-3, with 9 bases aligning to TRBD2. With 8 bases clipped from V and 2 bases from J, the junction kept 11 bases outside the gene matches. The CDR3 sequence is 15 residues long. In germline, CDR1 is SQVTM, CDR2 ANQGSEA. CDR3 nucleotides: TGCAGCCTCCGAGGGACTAGCAGATCCACAGATACGCAGTATTTT. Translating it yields CSLRGTSRSTDTQYF.

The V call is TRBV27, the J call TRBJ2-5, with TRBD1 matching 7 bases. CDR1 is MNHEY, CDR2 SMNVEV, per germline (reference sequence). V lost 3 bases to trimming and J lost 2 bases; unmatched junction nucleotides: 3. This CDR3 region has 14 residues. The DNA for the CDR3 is TGTGCCAGCAGTTTTGACAGGGAGCAAGAGACCCAGTACTTC. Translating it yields CASSFDREQETQYF.

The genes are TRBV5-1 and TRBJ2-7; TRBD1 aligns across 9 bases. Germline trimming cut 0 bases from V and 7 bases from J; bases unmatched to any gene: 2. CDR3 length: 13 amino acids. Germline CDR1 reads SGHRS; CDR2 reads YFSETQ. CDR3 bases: TGCGCCAGCAGCTTGGGACAGGGGGGAGAGCAGTACTTC. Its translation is CASSLGQGGEQYF.

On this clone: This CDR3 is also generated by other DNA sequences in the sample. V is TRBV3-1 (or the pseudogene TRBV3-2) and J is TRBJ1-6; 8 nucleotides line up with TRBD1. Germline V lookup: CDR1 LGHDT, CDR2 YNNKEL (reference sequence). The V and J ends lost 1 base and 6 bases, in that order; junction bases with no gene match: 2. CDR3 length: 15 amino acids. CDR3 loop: CASSQGTGTNSPLHF. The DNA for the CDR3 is TGTGCCAGCAGCCAAGGGACAGGGACTAATTCACCCCTCCACTTT.

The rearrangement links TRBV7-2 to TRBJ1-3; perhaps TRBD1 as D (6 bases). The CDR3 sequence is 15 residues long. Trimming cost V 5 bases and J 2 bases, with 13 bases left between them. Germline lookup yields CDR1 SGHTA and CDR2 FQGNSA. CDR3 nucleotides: TGTGCCAGCAGCACTAAACAGGGCCCTGGAAACACCATATATTTT. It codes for CASSTKQGPGNTIYF.

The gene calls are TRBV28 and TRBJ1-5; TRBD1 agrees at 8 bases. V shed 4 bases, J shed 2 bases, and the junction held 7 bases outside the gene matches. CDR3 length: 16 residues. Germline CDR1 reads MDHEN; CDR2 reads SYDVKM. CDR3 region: CASSSLRTGRNQPQHF. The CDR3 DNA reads TGTGCCAGCAGTTCCTTACGGACAGGGCGCAATCAGCCCCAGCATTTT.

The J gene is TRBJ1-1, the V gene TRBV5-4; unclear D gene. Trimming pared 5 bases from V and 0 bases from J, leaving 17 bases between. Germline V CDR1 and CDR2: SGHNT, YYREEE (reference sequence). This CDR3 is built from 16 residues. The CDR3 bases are TGTGCCAGCAGTACACCCCCGGGAGCAATGAACACTGAAGCTTTCTTT. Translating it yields CASSTPPGAMNTEAFF. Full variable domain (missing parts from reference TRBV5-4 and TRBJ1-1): ETGVTQSPTHLIKTRGQQVTLRCSSQSGHNTVSWYQQALGQGPQFIFQYYREEENGRGNFPPRFSGLQFPNYSSELNVNALELDDSALYLCASSTPPGAMNTEAFFGQGTRLTVV.

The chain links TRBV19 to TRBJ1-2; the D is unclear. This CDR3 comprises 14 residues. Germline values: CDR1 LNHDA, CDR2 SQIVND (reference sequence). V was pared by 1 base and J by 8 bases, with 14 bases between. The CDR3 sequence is CASSIVGAFQGYTF. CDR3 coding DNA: TGTGCCAGTAGTATAGTGGGAGCATTTCAGGGCTACACCTTC. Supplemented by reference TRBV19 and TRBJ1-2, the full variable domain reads DGGITQSPKYLFRKEGQNVTLSCEQNLNHDAMYWYRQDPGQGLRLIYYSQIVNDFQKGDIAEGYSVSREKKESFPLTVTSAQKNPTAFYLCASSIVGAFQGYTFGSGTRLTVV.

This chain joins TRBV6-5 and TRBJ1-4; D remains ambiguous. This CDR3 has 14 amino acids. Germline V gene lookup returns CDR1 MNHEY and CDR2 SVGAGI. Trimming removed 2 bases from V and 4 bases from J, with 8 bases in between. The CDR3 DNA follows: TGTGCCAGCAGTTACGGGCCAATTAATGAAAAACTGTTTTTT. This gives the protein CASSYGPINEKLFF.

The CDR3 sequence: CASSLATGGNSPLHF. In DNA, the CDR3 is TGTGCCAGCAGCTTAGCTACAGGGGGTAATTCACCCCTCCACTTT. The chain uses TRBV13 and TRBJ1-6; TRBD1 aligns across 8 bases. The CDR3 has 15 residues. V lost 1 base and J lost 6; bases outside the gene matches: 2. Germline CDR1 reads PRHDT; CDR2 reads FYEKMQ (reference sequence).

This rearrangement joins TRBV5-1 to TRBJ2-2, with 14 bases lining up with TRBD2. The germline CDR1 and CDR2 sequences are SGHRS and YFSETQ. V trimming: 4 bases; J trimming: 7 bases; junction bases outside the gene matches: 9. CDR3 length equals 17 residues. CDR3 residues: CASSRATSGRAIGELFF. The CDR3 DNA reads TGCGCCAGCAGCAGGGCGACTAGCGGGAGGGCCATCGGGGAGCTGTTTTTT.

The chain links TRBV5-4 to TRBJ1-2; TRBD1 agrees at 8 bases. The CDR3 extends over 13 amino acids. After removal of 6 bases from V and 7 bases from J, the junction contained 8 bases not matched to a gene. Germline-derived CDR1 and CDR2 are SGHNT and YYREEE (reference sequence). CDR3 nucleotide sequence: TGTGCCAGCAAAAGTGACAGGGGTATTGGCTACACCTTC. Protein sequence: CASKSDRGIGYTF. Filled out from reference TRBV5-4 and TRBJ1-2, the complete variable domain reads ETGVTQSPTHLIKTRGQQVTLRCSSQSGHNTVSWYQQALGQGPQFIFQYYREEENGRGNFPPRFSGLQFPNYSSELNVNALELDDSALYLCASKSDRGIGYTFGSGTRLTVV.

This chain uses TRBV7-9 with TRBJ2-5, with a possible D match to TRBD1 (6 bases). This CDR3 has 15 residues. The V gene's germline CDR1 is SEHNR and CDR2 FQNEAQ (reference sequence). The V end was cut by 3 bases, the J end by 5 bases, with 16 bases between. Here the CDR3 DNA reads TGTGCCAGCAGCTTCCGTCAGGGGCGGAACGAGACCCAGTACTTC. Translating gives CASSFRQGRNETQYF.

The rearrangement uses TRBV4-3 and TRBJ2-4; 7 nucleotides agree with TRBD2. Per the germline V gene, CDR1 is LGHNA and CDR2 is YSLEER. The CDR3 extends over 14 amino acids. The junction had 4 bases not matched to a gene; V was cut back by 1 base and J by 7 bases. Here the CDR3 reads CASSQVGEGNIQYF. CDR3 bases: TGCGCCAGCAGCCAAGTGGGGGAGGGTAACATTCAGTACTTC.

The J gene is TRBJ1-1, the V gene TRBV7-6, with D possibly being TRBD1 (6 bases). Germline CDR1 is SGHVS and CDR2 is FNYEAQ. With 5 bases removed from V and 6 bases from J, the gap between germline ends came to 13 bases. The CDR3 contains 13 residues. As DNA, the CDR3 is TGTGCCAGCAGCCGATCAGGACAGCCTGAAGCTTTCTTT. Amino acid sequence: CASSRSGQPEAFF.